The 18 T cell receptor beta chains below all came from one sample that was sequenced in a study of T-cell memory formation after mild COVID-19. In TCRdb, the 5' RACE reads were re-called with MiXCR into one record per CDR3 protein. Of approximately 440,000 distinct CDR3 sequences in the sample, around 20% were seen once. The sample consisted of PBMCs or a T cell subset sorted from them (not recorded which). These receptors were obtained from an adult woman who had mild COVID-19 (a few samples of this study predate the infection). Cell type and time point are not known.

The chain combines TRBV15 with TRBJ2-7, with 8 bases aligning to TRBD2. The J segment lost 5 bases and the V segment lost 0 bases, leaving 9 bases of the junction unmatched. The germline gives CDR1 LNHNV, CDR2 YYDKDF (reference sequence). The CDR3 spans 16 residues. CDR3 residues: CATSRDLGQRGNEQYF. Here the CDR3 DNA reads TGTGCCACCAGCAGAGACCTAGGACAGCGGGGGAACGAGCAGTACTTC.

A few counts support this clonotype. The chain combines TRBV4-2 with TRBJ2-5; 10 bases align to TRBD2. Per the germline V gene, CDR1 is LGHNA and CDR2 is YNFKEQ. The CDR3 runs 17 residues. V was clipped by 1 base and J by 2 bases; unmatched bases: 7. Here the CDR3 DNA reads TGTGCCAGCAGCCAAGTACTAGCGGGACCAGATCAAGAGACCCAGTACTTC. Its protein is CASSQVLAGPDQETQYF.

This clonotype was counted a few times. The CDR3 is CASSYSTRRGAAYEQYF. The CDR3 coding sequence is TGTGCCAGCAGTTACTCGACAAGGCGGGGGGCCGCCTACGAGCAGTACTTC. The chain combines TRBV6-6 with TRBJ2-7; 8 nucleotides align to TRBD2. The ends lost 0 bases at V and 2 bases at J; junction bases unmatched: 9. Germline loops: CDR1 MNHNY, CDR2 SVGAGI (reference sequence). The CDR3 contains 17 residues.

The J gene is TRBJ1-2, the V gene TRBV19, with D perhaps matching TRBD1 (5 bases). V was clipped by 6 bases and J by 2 bases, with 13 bases between them. Germline V lookup: CDR1 LNHDA, CDR2 SQIVND (reference sequence). CDR3 length equals 14 residues. CDR3 nucleotides: TGTGCCAGTAGCCAAGGGGCACTGAACTATGGCTACACCTTC. It codes for CASSQGALNYGYTF. Variable domain in full (rest from reference TRBV19 and TRBJ1-2): DGGITQSPKYLFRKEGQNVTLSCEQNLNHDAMYWYRQDPGQGLRLIYYSQIVNDFQKGDIAEGYSVSREKKESFPLTVTSAQKNPTAFYLCASSQGALNYGYTFGSGTRLTVV.

This chain joins TRBV7-8 and TRBJ2-5, with a weak D call TRBD1 (6 bases). The CDR3 sequence is 13 residues long. Germline CDR1 SGHVS, CDR2 FQNEAQ. V lost 5 bases to trimming and J lost 3 bases, with 10 bases between them. The CDR3 DNA sequence: TGTGCCAGCAGCATAGACAGGAAAGAGACCCAGTACTTC. Translating it yields CASSIDRKETQYF.

This clonotype has at least ten counts. This chain joins TRBV12-3 or TRBV12-4 and TRBJ2-5, with D perhaps given as TRBD1 or TRBD2 (5 bases each). Trimming cost V 6 bases and J 3 bases, with 20 bases left between them. The CDR3 is 16 amino acids. CDR3 nucleotides: TGTGCCAGCAGCCTCTTCCCTGTGGGGACCAAAGAGACCCAGTACTTC. It codes for CASSLFPVGTKETQYF.

The chain couples TRBV15 to TRBJ1-5; unclear D gene. The ends were cut back, 5 bases at V and 4 bases at J, with 9 bases in the middle. The CDR3 totals 13 residues. Germline CDR1 is LNHNV and CDR2 is YYDKDF (reference sequence). CDR3 in amino acids: CATSLITNQPQHF. The CDR3 nucleotides read TGTGCCACCAGCCTTATAACTAATCAGCCCCAGCATTTT.

The V gene is TRBV4-1, the J gene TRBJ2-2; D uncertain. V dropped 4 bases and J dropped 2 bases, with 14 bases sitting between them. There are 16 residues in the CDR3. Germline CDR1 is MGHRA and CDR2 is YSYEKL. CDR3 region: CASSPPGLSNTGELFF. The DNA of the CDR3 is TGCGCCAGCAGCCCCCCTGGGCTATCAAACACCGGGGAGCTGTTTTTT.

This clonotype has a handful of counts. The chain carries TRBV29-1 and TRBJ2-1, with D perhaps assigned TRBD1 or TRBD2 (5 bases each). The CDR3 consists of 14 residues. Germline V lookup: CDR1 SQVTM, CDR2 ANQGSEA. V was trimmed by 6 bases and J by 0 bases, leaving 12 bases between them. CDR3 residues: CSVADGTSYNEQFF. DNA of the CDR3: TGCAGCGTCGCCGACGGGACCTCCTACAATGAGCAGTTCTTC.

The V call is TRBV4-2, the J call TRBJ2-2; 9 bases match TRBD2. CDR1 LGHNA and CDR2 YNFKEQ come from the germline V gene. The trim removed 3 bases at V and 1 base at J, leaving 3 bases unmatched. The CDR3 totals 16 residues. CDR3 protein: CASSQRLAVNTGELFF. As DNA, the CDR3 is TGTGCCAGCAGCCAGAGACTAGCGGTGAACACCGGGGAGCTGTTTTTT.

The chain carries TRBV12-3 or TRBV12-4 and TRBJ2-1, with 7 bases matching TRBD1. The trim removed 6 bases at V and 7 bases at J, leaving 12 bases unmatched. The CDR3 is 15 residues long. DNA of the CDR3: TGTGCCAGCAGGCAAATGACAGGGTGGACGAATGAGCAGTTCTTC. Amino acids: CASRQMTGWTNEQFF.

The V and J genes are TRBV6-6 and TRBJ2-3; D is perhaps TRBD1 (6 bases). The CDR3 spans 12 residues. Germline CDR1 and CDR2: MNHNY and SVGAGI (reference sequence). Trimming removed 8 bases from V and 2 bases from J, with 8 bases in between. In DNA, the CDR3 is TGTGCCAGCCAGGGGATCACAGATACGCAGTATTTT. Translated: CASQGITDTQYF.

This clonotype was picked up a small number of times. The V call is TRBV7-2, the J call TRBJ2-1; the match to TRBD2 covers 8 bases. The germline CDR1 and CDR2 sequences are SGHTA and FQGNSA. The CDR3 consists of 12 residues. The V segment lost 1 base and the J segment 12 bases; nucleotides outside the gene matches: 2. CDR3 region: CASSLVAGGQFF. The CDR3, as DNA: TGTGCCAGCAGCTTAGTCGCGGGGGGGCAGTTCTTC.

This clonotype has a handful of counts. The junction does not match germline at one end; this may be a read error. The gene calls are TRBV12-3 or TRBV12-4 and TRBJ2-5; 16 bases agree with TRBD2. This CDR3 is 14 amino acids long. Here the CDR3 reads CASSHSPGTSGGAF. The CDR3 DNA sequence: TGTGCCAGCAGCCACAGTCCCGGGACTAGCGGGGGGGCCTTC.

This clonotype was detected only a few times. The rearrangement joins TRBV7-9 to TRBJ1-1; D is undetermined. This CDR3 contains 13 residues. The V gene's germline CDR1 is SEHNR and CDR2 FQNEAQ (reference sequence). Trimming cost V 3 bases and J 4 bases, with 9 bases left between them. This CDR3 reads CASSLGYATEAFF. CDR3 bases: TGTGCCAGCAGCTTGGGGTATGCCACTGAAGCTTTCTTT.

The CDR3, as DNA: TGTGCCAGCAGTCCCTTCGGAGGCTACTACGAGCAGTACTTC. Protein product: CASSPFGGYYEQYF. The gene calls are TRBV27 and TRBJ2-7, with a possible D match to TRBD2 (5 bases). V lost 5 bases and J 3 bases, leaving 14 bases between the germline ends. Germline V gives CDR1 MNHEY, CDR2 SMNVEV (reference sequence). CDR3 length: 14 amino acids.

The rearrangement links TRBV6-5 to TRBJ1-2, with D unresolved. CDR3 length: 14 amino acids. Germline V CDR1 and CDR2: MNHEY, SVGAGI. Deletions cut 0 bases from V and 2 bases from J, with 7 bases between. The CDR3 protein is CASSYSASNYGYTF. Written as DNA, the CDR3 is TGTGCCAGCAGTTACTCGGCCTCCAACTATGGCTACACCTTC.

This clonotype was picked up a small number of times. V and J are TRBV7-8 and TRBJ2-2; D may be TRBD1 or TRBD2 (6 bases each). Germline lookup yields CDR1 SGHVS and CDR2 FQNEAQ. The V gene lost 2 bases and the J gene lost 5 bases, with 12 bases spanning the gap. CDR3 length: 15 residues. CDR3 region: CASSLRGVGTGELFF. CDR3 bases: TGTGCCAGCAGCTTAAGGGGGGTTGGGACCGGGGAGCTGTTTTTT.